This T cell receptor (beta chain) was identified during a study of cytotoxic CD8 clonotypes in ibrutinib-treated CLL (dated by TCRdb to the early 2020s). Some background on the complete study: In this cohort, more than 14 patients were treatment-naive and ten to eleven were relapsed/refractory, while around 18 had unmutated IGHV. Cryopreserved peripheral blood mononuclear cells were obtained prior to treatment, at the time of response, and at either disease progression or sustained remission. Of the 90 or so participants in the trial, approximately 25 had longitudinal samples available. Responses were partial in roughly 24 patients and complete in 2; after median 68 months follow-up, about 14 stayed in remission and some twelve progressed. On average, each sample yielded around 250,000 productive templates and under 95,000 productive rearrangements. The response samples were drawn at a median of roughly eleven months into treatment, with a range of about 6 to 36 months. Every sample from remission and from progressive disease was obtained while the patients were still on ibrutinib. The research as a whole found: Clonality increased at ibrutinib response, stayed stable in sustained remission, and fell back toward baseline at progression. Baseline clonality exceeded that of age-matched healthy donors and correlated strongly with circulating CD8+ T-cell counts. Public clonotypes were rare and either contracted or stayed stable during treatment, and the rise in clonality at ibrutinib response reflected the expansion of private clonotypes. Lymph node repertoires were not examined, and the timing of sampling was not matched between patients in sustained remission and those whose disease progressed.

Sample time point, as interpreted from the label and publication: approximately 11 months on ibrutinib. For TCR beta library preparation, 1.5 to 2.5 micrograms of genomic DNA were extracted from the cryopreserved PBMCs. Longitudinal blood samples from CLL patients receiving ibrutinib monotherapy were subjected to high-throughput TCR beta sequencing. The patients took part in an open-label, single-center phase 2 trial of ibrutinib monotherapy. The goal of deep resolution MiSeq sequencing was a depth between 1 in 1 million and 1 in 200,000 T cells, and coverage averaged 10x per clonotype. The immunoSEQ hsTCRB Kit was used to generate the TCR beta libraries. The study's own analysis went as follows. The data were analyzed with ImmunoSEQ Analyzer and ImmunoSEQ Data Assistant, and V, D and J gene assignments followed IMGT definitions. Clonality was computed as one minus normalized Shannon entropy of productive rearrangement frequencies, ranging from 0 to 1. Only overrepresented clonotypes making up at least 0.05% of the repertoire of each patient were included in the public clonotype analysis. More than ten repertoires from age-matched healthy donors, obtained from immuneACCESS, served as clonality controls. TCRdb stores this immuneACCESS table with in-frame sequences only. Part of the clones is absent; in the studies checked, under half of the shortfall reflects unresolved V genes, and no reason is known for the rest. V and J calls and clone size are as listed in that table; D and trimming were resolved from the DNA. Counted in this sample were tens of thousands of clones; 68% of them appeared once. The ten largest account for around 5.7% of the sample.

Trimming leaves V shorter by 3 bases and J shorter by 5 bases, with the junction holding 0 bases beyond the gene matches. CDR1 SGHTA and CDR2 FQGNSA were looked up in the germline V gene. From the cysteine up to the phenylalanine, the CDR3 has a length of 12 residues. The DNA shown is the 36-base CDR3, in frame from base 1. Comment on this clone: What antigen it recognizes has not been identified. The sample holds no much larger clone one base away, and base qualities are not on file.

This TCR was sampled from a human donor with chronic lymphocytic leukemia. The rearranged segments are TRBV7-2 and TRBJ2-5; TRBD2 aligns with 7 central bases. Sequences were derived from PBMCs, sampled after 12 months of ibrutinib treatment. The DNA sequence reads TGTGCCAGCAGCTTCGGGGGGGAGACCCAGTACTTC. This yields the protein CASSFGGETQYF.